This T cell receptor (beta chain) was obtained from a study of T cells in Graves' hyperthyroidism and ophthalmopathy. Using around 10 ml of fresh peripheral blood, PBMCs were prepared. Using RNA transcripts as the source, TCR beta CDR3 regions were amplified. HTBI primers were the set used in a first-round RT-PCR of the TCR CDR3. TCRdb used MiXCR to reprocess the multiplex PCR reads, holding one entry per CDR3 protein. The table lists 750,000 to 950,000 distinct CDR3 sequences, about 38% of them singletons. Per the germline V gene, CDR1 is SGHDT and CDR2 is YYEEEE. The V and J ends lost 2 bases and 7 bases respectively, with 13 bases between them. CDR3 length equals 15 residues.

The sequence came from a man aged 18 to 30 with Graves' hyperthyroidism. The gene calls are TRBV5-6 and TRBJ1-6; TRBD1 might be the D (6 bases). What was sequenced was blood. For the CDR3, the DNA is TGTGCCAGCAGCTTCCGGGGGGCGAGGAATTCACCCCTCCACTTT. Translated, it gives CASSFRGARNSPLHF. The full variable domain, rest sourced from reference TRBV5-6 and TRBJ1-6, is DAGVTQSPTHLIKTRGQQVTLRCSPKSGHDTVSWYQQALGQGPQFIFQYYEEEERQRGNFPDRFSGHQFPNYSSELNVNALLLGDSALYLCASSFRGARNSPLHFGNGTRLTVT.